This T cell receptor beta chain was found in a study of cytomegalovirus exposure and HLA in healthy donors. Notes on the study in general: Earlier analysis yielded a pattern in which most TCR beta V segments were productive about 90% or about 30% of the time. The authors later linked a missense DCLRE1C variant to TCR beta V- and J-gene trimming.

A multiplex PCR was run with 60 Vbeta primers and 13 Jbeta primers. Using immunoSEQ multiplex PCR, the repertoire was profiled, and TCRdb retains in-frame clones only, with some absent. The sample contains about 190,000 clones, about 86% of which appear only once. J lost 0 bases, V lost 4 bases, and 15 bases had no gene match. The CDR3 is 19 residues long. This clone was counted a single time. The antigen is unknown. Specimen: PBMCs. The chain carries TRBV6-7 and TRBJ1-5; 7 positions match TRBD1. TRBV6-7 is identified as an open reading frame with a role that is uncertain. The TCR comes from a man aged 35-49 years in good health and CMV-seropositive. The CDR3 DNA reads as TGTGCCAGCAGTTCCCACCGACAGGGATTTTCCTATAGCAATCAGCCCCAGCATTTT. Amino acid sequence: CASSSHRQGFSYSNQPQHF.